The clone carrying this TCR beta chain was observed many times. As yet, its antigen is unknown. Beta-chain TCR CDR3 regions were amplified from RNA transcripts. HTBI primers served in a first-round RT-PCR, which a second-round multiplex PCR followed. TCRdb processed the multiplex PCR reads anew with MiXCR; each CDR3 protein has one entry. The data show roughly 610,000 distinct CDR3 sequences, with about 20% seen just once and approximately 7% held by the top ten. The data are from a study of Graves' ophthalmopathy and Graves' hyperthyroidism. PBMCs had their origin in fresh peripheral blood (10 ml). Study-wide results and caveats: Ophthalmopathy was separated from stable hyperthyroidism by a 13-signature model with around 88% sensitivity and 75% to 83% specificity. Blood also carried most expanded thyroid clonotypes exceeding 0.001 frequency.

The sequenced sample consisted of peripheral blood. The receptor's source is a woman under 30 with stable Graves' hyperthyroidism. Some clones in this sample may be carry-over from other donors' samples.

DNA for the CDR3: TGTGCCAGCGGTAAGGACAGGGGGAGCCACGAGCAGTACTTC. The encoded protein is CASGKDRGSHEQYF. This chain connects TRBV6-1 to TRBJ2-7; 10 positions agree with TRBD1. The V gene end was trimmed by 8 bases and the J gene end by 5 bases; junction bases not matched to a gene: 9. The CDR3 is 14 residues long. Per germline, CDR1 MNHNS and CDR2 SASEGT.